This TCR beta chain was captured by sequencing in a study of Ad26.COV2.S vaccination and SARS-CoV-2 variants. General study findings and limits: The study found similar non-spike TCR breadth in vaccine and placebo recipients.

The count of this clone is one. Its target is unknown. CDR1 is LGHDT and CDR2 is YNNKEL in the germline V gene (reference sequence). Deletions cut 5 bases from V and 0 bases from J, with 17 bases between. This CDR3 contains 17 residues. Some clones are missing from TCRdb's copy, which holds only in-frame ones; the method was immunoSEQ multiplex PCR. The sample holds about 180,000 clones, roughly 89% seen once. Material: peripheral blood, obtained after recovery from COVID-19. This sequence originates from a human donor who had recovered from COVID-19. The rearrangement uses TRBV3-1 (or the pseudogene TRBV3-2) and TRBJ1-3; tentatively, D is TRBD1 (5 bases). The CDR3, as DNA: TGTGCCAGCAGCTCCCTGCGCAGGGCGAACTCTGGAAACACCATATATTTT. This gives the protein CASSSLRRANSGNTIYF.